These 25 T cell receptor beta chains were all obtained from the same sample, sequenced in a study of CD4+ T cells in melanoma. TCRdb's copy holds only in-frame clones and misses some; the assay was immunoSEQ multiplex PCR. The sample consists of 52,000 or so clones, 55% to 75% of them appearing once. Sample: tumor tissue. These receptor sequences come from a human donor with melanoma.

This clone was detected a few times. The V and J genes are TRBV4-3 and TRBJ2-1; TRBD2 agrees at 9 bases. With 4 bases clipped from V and 3 bases from J, the junction kept 10 bases outside the gene matches. CDR1 LGHNA and CDR2 YSLEER come from the germline V gene. This CDR3 is built from 17 residues. The CDR3 bases are TGCGCCAGCAGCCCCCGCGGGGGGGCACTTGTCTACAATGAGCAGTTCTTC. It specifies CASSPRGGALVYNEQFF.

The chain is built from TRBV2 and TRBJ1-1, with D tentatively TRBD1 (6 bases). The CDR3 spans 14 residues. V shed 6 bases and J shed 1 base, with 12 bases lying between them. Germline CDR1 reads SNHLY; CDR2 reads FYNNEI. The CDR3 nucleotides are TGTGCCAGCAGCATCAGGGGAGCGAACACTGAAGCTTTCTTT. The encoded protein is CASSIRGANTEAFF.

The chain employs TRBV15 and TRBJ2-7; TRBD2 aligns across 8 bases. This CDR3 is 13 amino acids long. V trimming: 8 bases; J trimming: 2 bases; junction bases outside the gene matches: 5. Germline V gives CDR1 LNHNV, CDR2 YYDKDF (reference sequence). CDR3 nucleotide sequence: TGTGCCACCGGGGTAGCGGGGACCTACGAGCAGTACTTC. It encodes CATGVAGTYEQYF.

V is TRBV7-6 and J is TRBJ1-1, with 9 bases matching TRBD1. This CDR3 region has 15 residues. Trimming cost V 5 bases and J 3 bases; bases outside gene matches: 7. Germline V gene lookup returns CDR1 SGHVS and CDR2 FNYEAQ. The CDR3 loop reads CASSRRTGEDTEAFF. CDR3 DNA: TGTGCCAGCAGCAGAAGGACAGGGGAGGACACTGAAGCTTTCTTT.

The chain combines TRBV6-1 with TRBJ2-7, with TRBD1 matching 7 bases. Per germline, CDR1 MNHNS and CDR2 SASEGT. This CDR3 comprises 16 residues. J lost 0 bases, V lost 2 bases, and 7 bases had no gene match. The CDR3 loop reads CASSESVRTGSYEQYF. The CDR3 DNA is TGTGCCAGCAGTGAATCAGTCCGGACAGGCTCCTACGAGCAGTACTTC.

The J gene is TRBJ2-1, the V gene TRBV15; a weak D match, TRBD2 (6 bases). Germline V gene lookup returns CDR1 LNHNV and CDR2 YYDKDF (reference sequence). With 0 bases removed from V and 7 bases from J, the gap between germline ends came to 13 bases. The CDR3 contains 15 residues. CDR3 coding DNA: TGTGCCACCAGCAGAGATCTCGGGGGTGAGAATGAGCAGTTCTTC. The encoded protein is CATSRDLGGENEQFF. Looking up the rest from reference TRBV15 and TRBJ2-1 gives the full variable domain: DAMVIQNPRYQVTQFGKPVTLSCSQTLNHNVMYWYQQKSSQAPKLLFHYYDKDFNNEADTPDNFQSRRPNTSFCFLDIRSPGLGDTAMYLCATSRDLGGENEQFFGPGTRLTVL.

This clone is classed as medium-sized. The chain joins TRBV7-9 to TRBJ2-5, with 10 positions matching TRBD2. This CDR3 is built from 15 residues. V lost 6 bases to trimming and J lost 3 bases; unmatched junction nucleotides: 7. The germline V gene has CDR1 SEHNR and CDR2 FQNEAQ (reference sequence). The CDR3 is CASRLLAGSEETQYF. DNA for the CDR3: TGTGCCAGCAGGTTACTAGCGGGGAGTGAAGAGACCCAGTACTTC.

This chain links TRBV7-3 with TRBJ1-3; D is undetermined. Germline V gene data show CDR1 as SGHTA and CDR2 as FQGTGA. The CDR3 contains 13 residues. The V end was cut by 8 bases, the J end by 0 bases, with 8 bases between. The CDR3 protein is CASSAASGNTIYF. The CDR3 region has the DNA TGTGCCAGCTCCGCGGCCTCTGGAAACACCATATATTTT.

V and J are TRBV13 and TRBJ1-1, with D hard to call. Trimming shortened V by 4 bases and J by 0 bases, and 9 bases separated the two germline ends. The CDR3 sequence is 14 residues long. Germline assignment: CDR1 PRHDT and CDR2 FYEKMQ (reference sequence). Here the CDR3 DNA reads TGTGCCAGCAGCTCCACTTTAATGAACACTGAAGCTTTCTTT. Translated: CASSSTLMNTEAFF.

The chain employs TRBV6-1 and TRBJ1-2; 7 positions agree with TRBD1. V gave up 4 bases and J gave up 14 bases; unmatched junction bases: 16. The CDR3 has 14 residues. The germline V gene has CDR1 MNHNS and CDR2 SASEGT. In DNA, the CDR3 is TGTGCCAGCAGTGGAGGACAGGCCGCTCTTGAGAGAACCTTC. It encodes CASSGGQAALERTF.

V gene TRBV4-1 combines with J gene TRBJ1-4, with 8 positions matching TRBD1. This CDR3 is built from 16 residues. The V gene end was trimmed by 4 bases and the J gene end by 1 base; junction bases not matched to a gene: 5. Germline V gene data show CDR1 as MGHRA and CDR2 as YSYEKL. CDR3 DNA sequence: TGCGCCAGCAGCCGCTTACAGGGGGGAACTAATGAAAAACTGTTTTTT. This sequence encodes CASSRLQGGTNEKLFF.

This sequence joins TRBV14 and TRBJ1-4; TRBD1 aligns across 8 bases. J gave up 2 bases and V 2 bases, and 7 bases lay outside the gene matches. This CDR3 comprises 17 residues. CDR1 and CDR2 (germline): SGHDN, FVKESK. The CDR3 DNA follows: TGTGCCAGCAGCCAATTTAGCAGGGGGCGGACTAATGAAAAACTGTTTTTT. The encoded protein is CASSQFSRGRTNEKLFF.

The gene calls are TRBV6-6 and TRBJ1-2; 12 bases agree with TRBD1. Germline V gene lookup returns CDR1 MNHNY and CDR2 SVGAGI (reference sequence). CDR3 length: 16 residues. The V segment lost 5 bases and the J segment 4 bases; nucleotides outside the gene matches: 8. The CDR3 nucleotides read TGTGCCAGCAGTCAATCCGGGACAGGGGGCCTCTATGGCTACACCTTC. It encodes CASSQSGTGGLYGYTF.

This clone was counted at least ten times. The chain couples TRBV19 to TRBJ2-7, with TRBD1 identical over 11 bases. The germline V gene has CDR1 LNHDA and CDR2 SQIVND (reference sequence). The CDR3 contains 14 residues. V was clipped by 6 bases and J by 1 base; unmatched bases: 2. DNA of the CDR3: TGTGCCAGTAGCAGGGACAGGGGGTCCTACGAGCAGTACTTC. Translated, it gives CASSRDRGSYEQYF.

The chain uses TRBV15 and TRBJ1-3; no clear D. V lost 0 bases and J lost 3, with 12 bases in between. This CDR3 has 16 amino acids. The germline V gene has CDR1 LNHNV and CDR2 YYDKDF (reference sequence). CDR3 protein: CATSRDLAASGNTIYF. The DNA for the CDR3 is TGTGCCACCAGCAGAGATCTAGCGGCGAGTGGAAACACCATATATTTT. The whole variable domain, filled in from reference TRBV15 and TRBJ1-3, reads DAMVIQNPRYQVTQFGKPVTLSCSQTLNHNVMYWYQQKSSQAPKLLFHYYDKDFNNEADTPDNFQSRRPNTSFCFLDIRSPGLGDTAMYLCATSRDLAASGNTIYFGEGSWLTVV.

V gene TRBV6-6 combines with J gene TRBJ1-1; the D is unclear. The V end was cut by 0 bases, the J end by 3 bases, with 11 bases between. The CDR3 is 15 residues long. The V gene's germline CDR1 is MNHNY and CDR2 SVGAGI (reference sequence). The CDR3 region is CASSYSRVWDTEAFF. The CDR3 DNA sequence: TGTGCCAGCAGTTACTCAAGGGTATGGGACACTGAAGCTTTCTTT.

Worth noting for this clone: Additional DNA sequences in this sample encode the identical CDR3. The chain recombines TRBV18 with TRBJ2-7; no clear D gene. The V and J ends lost 2 bases and 1 base respectively, with 3 bases between them. There are 12 residues in the CDR3. The germline CDR1 and CDR2 sequences are KGHSH and LQKENI. The CDR3 sequence: CASSPNSYEQYF. In DNA, the CDR3 is TGTGCCAGCTCACCAAATTCCTACGAGCAGTACTTC.

J is TRBJ1-5 and V is TRBV7-8, with D maybe TRBD1 (6 bases). Germline CDR1 SGHVS, CDR2 FQNEAQ. The V end lost 0 bases, the J end lost 0 bases, and 9 bases lay between the germline ends. This CDR3 region has 16 residues. The CDR3 spells CASSLAAGDSNQPQHF. The CDR3 DNA sequence: TGTGCCAGCAGCTTAGCGGCAGGGGATAGCAATCAGCCCCAGCATTTT.

To note about this clone: The junction departs from germline at one end; a sequencing error may be responsible. The chain carries TRBV7-3 and TRBJ1-1; D not certain. Germline V gene data show CDR1 as SGHTA and CDR2 as FQGTGA. This CDR3 is 11 amino acids long. CDR3 sequence: CASSQASQAFF. As DNA, the CDR3 is TGCGCCAGCAGCCAAGCATCCCAAGCTTTCTTT.

This CDR3 is CSVTGQGTSGFPPTYEQYF. The CDR3 nucleotides read TGCAGCGTTACAGGACAGGGGACATCGGGGTTTCCCCCTACCTACGAGCAGTACTTC. The chain employs TRBV29-1 and TRBJ2-7; 9 bases match TRBD1. This CDR3 is built from 19 residues. The germline gives CDR1 SQVTM, CDR2 ANQGSEA. With 5 bases clipped from V and 2 bases from J, the junction kept 22 bases outside the gene matches.

The DNA of the CDR3 is TGTGCCAGCAGCACCGGTGGGACCGGGGAGCTGTTTTTT. This codes for CASSTGGTGELFF. The gene calls are TRBV11-3 and TRBJ2-2; D remains ambiguous. The CDR3 is 13 amino acids. V was clipped by 5 bases and J by 5 bases, with 9 bases between them. The germline gives CDR1 SGHNT, CDR2 YENEEA.

This clone was seen more than once but under ten times. The chain has TRBV9 and TRBJ1-1; 7 bases agree with TRBD1. V lost 0 bases, J lost 5 bases, and 4 bases stayed unmatched. Germline V CDR1 and CDR2: SGDLS, YYNGEE. This CDR3 comprises 14 residues. The CDR3 region is CASSVGQGTTEAFF. The CDR3 bases are TGTGCCAGCAGCGTAGGACAGGGTACGACTGAAGCTTTCTTT. Based on the CDR3 plus reference TRBV9 and TRBJ1-1, the full variable domain is DSGVTQTPKHLITATGQRVTLRCSPRSGDLSVYWYQQSLDQGLQFLIQYYNGEERAKGNILERFSAQQFPDLHSELNLSSLELGDSALYFCASSVGQGTTEAFFGQGTRLTVV.

The chain joins TRBV14 to TRBJ1-1; D uncertain. This CDR3 is 14 amino acids long. V lost 2 bases, J lost 3 bases, and 10 bases lay in between. CDR1 and CDR2 (germline): SGHDN, FVKESK. The CDR3 sequence is CASSQPGEDTEAFF. Written as DNA, the CDR3 is TGTGCCAGCAGCCAACCCGGGGAGGACACTGAAGCTTTCTTT.

The chain carries TRBV2 and TRBJ2-7; D unclear. The CDR3 has 11 residues. V was cut by 5 bases and J by 3 bases, with 5 bases left in between. Germline CDR1 SNHLY, CDR2 FYNNEI. CDR3 amino acids: CASSYVYEQYF. CDR3 nucleotides: TGTGCCAGCAGTTACGTCTACGAGCAGTACTTC.

The rearrangement joins TRBV18 to TRBJ2-2; 7 bases match TRBD1. With 3 bases clipped from V and 3 bases from J, the junction kept 4 bases outside the gene matches. Germline V gene lookup returns CDR1 KGHSH and CDR2 LQKENI. CDR3 length: 15 amino acids. The CDR3 reads CASSPSQGDTGELFF. The CDR3 DNA sequence: TGTGCCAGCTCACCTTCCCAGGGGGACACCGGGGAGCTGTTTTTT.